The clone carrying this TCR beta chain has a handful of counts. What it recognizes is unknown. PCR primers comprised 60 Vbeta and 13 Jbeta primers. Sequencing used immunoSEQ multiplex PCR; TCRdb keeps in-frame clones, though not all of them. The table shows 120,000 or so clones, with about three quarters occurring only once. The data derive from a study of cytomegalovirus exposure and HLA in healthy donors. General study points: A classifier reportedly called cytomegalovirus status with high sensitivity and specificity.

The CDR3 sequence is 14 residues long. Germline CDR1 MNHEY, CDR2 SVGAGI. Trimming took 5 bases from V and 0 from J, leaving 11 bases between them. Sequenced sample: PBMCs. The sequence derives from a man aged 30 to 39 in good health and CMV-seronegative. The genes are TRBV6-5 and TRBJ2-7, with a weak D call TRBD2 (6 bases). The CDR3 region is CASSRGLNSYEQYF. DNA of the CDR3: TGTGCCAGCAGTCGGGGACTGAACTCCTACGAGCAGTACTTC.